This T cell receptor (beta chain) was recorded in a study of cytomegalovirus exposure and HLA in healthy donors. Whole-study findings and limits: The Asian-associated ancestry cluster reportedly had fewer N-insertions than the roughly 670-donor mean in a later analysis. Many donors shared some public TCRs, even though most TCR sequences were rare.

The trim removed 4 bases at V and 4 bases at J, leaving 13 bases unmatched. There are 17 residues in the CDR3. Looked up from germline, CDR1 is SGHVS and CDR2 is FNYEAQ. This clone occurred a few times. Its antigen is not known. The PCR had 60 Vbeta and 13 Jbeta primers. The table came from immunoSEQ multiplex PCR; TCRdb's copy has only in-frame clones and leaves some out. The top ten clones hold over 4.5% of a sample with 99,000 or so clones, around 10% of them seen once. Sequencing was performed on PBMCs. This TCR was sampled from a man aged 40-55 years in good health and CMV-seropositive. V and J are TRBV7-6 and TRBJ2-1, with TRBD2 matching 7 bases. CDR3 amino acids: CASSSPGGGVSYNEQFF. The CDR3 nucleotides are TGTGCCAGCAGCTCCCCGGGGGGAGGCGTGAGTTACAATGAGCAGTTCTTC.